A single sample gave rise to the 31 T cell receptor beta chains below, sequenced in a study of shared clonotypes between healthy human individuals. Naive CD8 cells lacked CD45RO and underwent positive selection for CCR7, leaving out terminally differentiated effector memory CD45RA+ cells. TCRdb's table, derived via immunoSEQ multiplex PCR, lists solely in-frame clones and lacks some. Among approximately 2,000,000 clones, approximately 92% were seen once, and the ten largest hold around 1.8%. Sequences were obtained from naive CD8+ T cells from PBMCs. These receptors all come from a man in his late teens or twenties in good health. Some clones in this sample may be carry-over from other donors' samples.

This chain connects TRBV9 to TRBJ2-1, with no clear D. The CDR3 consists of 16 residues. Trimming pared 4 bases from V and 4 bases from J, leaving 18 bases between. Germline V CDR1 and CDR2: SGDLS, YYNGEE. The CDR3 loop reads CASSPRSSTIYNEQFF. CDR3 in DNA: TGTGCCAGCAGCCCCCGTTCCAGTACCATTTACAATGAGCAGTTCTTC.

V and J are TRBV5-1 and TRBJ1-1, with TRBD1 matching over 7 bases. CDR1 is SGHRS, CDR2 YFSETQ, per germline. This CDR3 has 15 amino acids. The ends lost 3 bases at V and 0 bases at J; junction bases unmatched: 5. The CDR3 protein is CASSSRTGMNTEAFF. DNA of the CDR3: TGCGCCAGCAGCTCCCGGACAGGAATGAACACTGAAGCTTTCTTT.

The chain combines TRBV10-3 with TRBJ2-7; D might be TRBD1 or TRBD2, each matching 5 bases. CDR3 size: 12 residues. CDR1 ENHRY and CDR2 SYGVKD come from the germline V gene. V gave up 6 bases and J gave up 3 bases, with 9 bases separating them. In DNA form, the CDR3 reads TGTGCCATCAGCCGAGGGGACTACGAGCAGTACTTC. Protein product: CAISRGDYEQYF.

The chain carries TRBV29-1 and TRBJ1-3, with D possibly being TRBD1 (6 bases). CDR1 is SQVTM, CDR2 ANQGSEA, per germline. The CDR3 is made up of 14 amino acids. V was trimmed by 8 bases and J by 4 bases, leaving 18 bases between them. CDR3 protein: CSTLGGTNGNTIYF. The DNA of the CDR3 is TGCAGCACTCTGGGTGGGACAAACGGAAACACCATATATTTT.

The V gene is TRBV15, the J gene TRBJ2-1, with a possible D match to TRBD1 (6 bases). The germline V and J ends were trimmed by 5 bases and 10 bases, with 12 bases remaining between them. CDR3 length equals 12 residues. From germline, CDR1 is LNHNV and CDR2 YYDKDF (reference sequence). CDR3 sequence: CATSFSGQEQFF. The CDR3 coding sequence is TGTGCCACCAGCTTCTCCGGACAGGAGCAGTTCTTC.

This clone is a singleton in its sample. This rearrangement joins TRBV4-3 to TRBJ2-3, with D possibly matching TRBD1 (5 bases). Trimming left V 4 bases short and J 0 bases short, with 17 bases between. Germline CDR1 reads LGHNA; CDR2 reads YSLEER. This CDR3 has 17 residues. DNA for the CDR3: TGCGCCAGCAGCCCAGGAGTGGGGCCCCCTAGCACAGATACGCAGTATTTT. Amino acids: CASSPGVGPPSTDTQYF.

The rearrangement joins TRBV28 to TRBJ2-5; 11 bases agree with TRBD1. The V gene's germline CDR1 is MDHEN and CDR2 SYDVKM. V trimming: 4 bases; J trimming: 5 bases; junction bases outside the gene matches: 3. The CDR3 runs 14 residues. CDR3 sequence (DNA): TGTGCCAGCAGTTGGACAGGGGGCGGGGAGACCCAGTACTTC. Amino acids: CASSWTGGGETQYF. The variable domain in full, with the rest retrieved from reference TRBV28 and TRBJ2-5, is DVKVTQSSRYLVKRTGEKVFLECVQDMDHENMFWYRQDPGLGLRLIYFSYDVKMKEKGDIPEGYSVSREKKERFSLILESASTNQTSMYLCASSWTGGGETQYFGPGTRLLVL.

This chain connects TRBV7-9 to TRBJ1-1; D possibly corresponds to TRBD1 (6 bases). Between the trimmed V and J ends, which lost 5 bases and 0 bases, there was a span of 16 bases. The CDR3 loop spans 16 amino acids. CDR1 and CDR2 (germline): SEHNR, FQNEAQ (reference sequence). In DNA, the CDR3 is TGTGCCAGCAGCCCCCCGACAGGCCCCATGAACACTGAAGCTTTCTTT. It is translated as CASSPPTGPMNTEAFF.

This clone was picked up one time. The J gene is TRBJ2-7, the V gene TRBV28, with D possibly being TRBD2 (5 bases). Germline V gene sequence: CDR1 MDHEN, CDR2 SYDVKM. The ends were cut back, 8 bases at V and 0 bases at J, with 23 bases in the middle. This CDR3 spans 17 amino acids. The CDR3 protein is CASAVWAGGFSSYEQYF. In nucleotides, the CDR3 is TGTGCCAGCGCAGTTTGGGCCGGAGGCTTCAGCTCCTACGAGCAGTACTTC.

V is TRBV28 and J is TRBJ2-2; 10 bases fit TRBD2. The CDR3 contains 14 residues. V lost 6 bases and J lost 3; bases outside the gene matches: 1. CDR1 is MDHEN and CDR2 is SYDVKM in the germline V gene. CDR3 sequence reads: CASRGLAYTGELFF. The CDR3 DNA sequence: TGTGCCAGCAGGGGACTAGCGTACACCGGGGAGCTGTTTTTT.

This rearrangement joins TRBV21-1 to TRBJ2-3. TRBV21-1 is a pseudogene locus. The CDR3 extends over 16 amino acids. CDR3 loop: CASSKQGRGPTDTQYF. CDR3 coding DNA: TGTGCCAGCAGCAAACAAGGACGGGGGCCCACAGATACGCAGTATTTT.

This rearrangement joins TRBV4-3 to TRBJ2-2; TRBD2 is a possible D gene (5 bases). V was shortened by 3 bases and J by 0 bases, with 14 bases between the two germline ends. Germline CDR1 LGHNA, CDR2 YSLEER. This CDR3 contains 17 residues. The CDR3, as DNA: TGCGCCAGCAGCCATCTAGCTGGGCCCACGAACACCGGGGAGCTGTTTTTT. Its protein product is CASSHLAGPTNTGELFF.

This clone showed up just once. The V gene is TRBV29-1, the J gene TRBJ2-1; unclear D gene. Trimming removed 6 bases from V and 0 bases from J, with 12 bases in between. This CDR3 is built from 14 residues. CDR1 and CDR2 from the germline V gene are SQVTM and ANQGSEA. CDR3 sequence: CSVARYSSYNEQFF. For the CDR3, the DNA is TGCAGCGTGGCCCGGTATAGCTCCTACAATGAGCAGTTCTTC.

This chain connects TRBV6-7 to TRBJ2-7; tentatively, D is TRBD1 (5 bases). Being an ORF, TRBV6-7 has a function that is uncertain. CDR3 size: 16 residues. V lost 2 bases and J 2 bases, leaving 16 bases between the germline ends. CDR3 nucleotides: TGTGCCAGCAGTTACCGGCAAATCGACAGAACCTACGAGCAGTACTTC. As protein: CASSYRQIDRTYEQYF.

The chain joins TRBV6-1 to TRBJ1-5, with unresolved D. This CDR3 contains 13 residues. In germline, CDR1 is MNHNS, CDR2 SASEGT. V lost 8 bases, J lost 1 base, and 9 bases lay in between. The CDR3 sequence: CASRMESNQPQHF. The CDR3 nucleotides are TGTGCCAGCCGGATGGAAAGCAATCAGCCCCAGCATTTT.

Note on this clone: This sample also contains other DNA sequences that code for the same CDR3. The chain couples TRBV5-5 to TRBJ1-2; 9 positions match TRBD1. J lost 8 bases, V lost 5 bases, and 10 bases had no gene match. The length of the CDR3 is 14 residues. From germline, CDR1 is SGHKS and CDR2 YYEKEE (reference sequence). CDR3 protein: CASSSPGTGNGYTF. In DNA form, the CDR3 reads TGTGCCAGCAGTTCTCCCGGGACAGGGAACGGCTACACCTTC.

With respect to this clone: Different DNA sequences within this sample yield the same CDR3. The CDR3 is CASRLRGSSYEQYF. As DNA, the CDR3 is TGTGCCAGCAGACTCAGGGGTTCCTCCTACGAGCAGTACTTC. The chain is built from TRBV27 and TRBJ2-7; D may be TRBD1 (6 bases). With 6 bases removed from V and 0 bases from J, the gap between germline ends came to 12 bases. Germline V CDR1 and CDR2: MNHEY, SMNVEV (reference sequence). The CDR3 has 14 amino acids.

The rearrangement links TRBV5-1 to TRBJ1-1; D gene uncertain. The CDR3 contains 14 residues. Trimming pared 1 base from V and 3 bases from J, leaving 10 bases between. Germline-derived CDR1 and CDR2 are SGHRS and YFSETQ. The DNA of the CDR3 is TGCGCCAGCAGCTTGAACCGCGGTTACACTGAAGCTTTCTTT. Translating gives CASSLNRGYTEAFF.

The chain links TRBV7-9 to TRBJ2-7; D remains unclear. V lost 4 bases to trimming and J lost 5 bases, with 18 bases between them. CDR1 is SEHNR and CDR2 is FQNEAQ in the germline V gene (reference sequence). The CDR3 has 15 amino acids. CDR3: CASSSRELLIDEQYF. CDR3 bases: TGTGCCAGCAGCTCACGTGAACTATTAATCGACGAGCAGTACTTC.

The rearrangement uses TRBV9 and TRBJ2-1; TRBD1 is a possible D gene (6 bases). This CDR3 has 16 residues. Germline loops: CDR1 SGDLS, CDR2 YYNGEE. Deletions cut 4 bases from V and 9 bases from J, with 23 bases between. CDR3 in amino acids: CASSSQNRADLGEQFF. The CDR3 coding sequence is TGTGCCAGCAGCTCTCAGAACAGGGCCGATTTGGGTGAGCAGTTCTTC.

The chain uses TRBV27 and TRBJ2-2, with 7 bases that match TRBD2. CDR1 is MNHEY, CDR2 SMNVEV, per germline (reference sequence). CDR3 size: 17 residues. The V and J ends lost 7 bases and 3 bases, in that order; junction bases with no gene match: 14. CDR3 residues: CASTSGGGGYYTGELFF. The DNA for the CDR3 is TGTGCCAGCACCTCGGGAGGTGGGGGGTATTACACCGGGGAGCTGTTTTTT.

On this clone itself: Other DNA sequences in this specimen translate into the identical CDR3. The genes are TRBV11-3 and TRBJ2-5; the D call may be TRBD1 or TRBD2 (5 bases each). Germline values: CDR1 SGHNT, CDR2 YENEEA. Trimming pared 5 bases from V and 5 bases from J, leaving 18 bases between. This CDR3 is built from 15 residues. The CDR3 DNA reads as TGTGCCAGCAGCCTTGGGACCATATCAGGGGAGACCCAGTACTTC. This gives the protein CASSLGTISGETQYF.

The V call is TRBV5-4, the J call TRBJ2-3; no reliable D call. CDR1 and CDR2 from the germline V gene are SGHNT and YYREEE (reference sequence). V lost 0 bases and J 3 bases, leaving 5 bases between the germline ends. The CDR3 consists of 13 residues. CDR3 sequence reads: CASSLDPTDTQYF. The CDR3 DNA sequence: TGTGCCAGCAGCTTGGACCCAACAGATACGCAGTATTTT.

The V call is TRBV4-1, the J call TRBJ1-4; 11 bases map to TRBD1. This CDR3 contains 18 residues. Trimming removed 3 bases from V and 12 bases from J; junction bases left unmatched: 18. CDR1 MGHRA and CDR2 YSYEKL come from the germline V gene. CDR3 DNA: TGCGCCAGCAGCCAGATTCCGGGACAGGGGGTAATGCGTGACGAACTGTTTTTT. It yields the protein CASSQIPGQGVMRDELFF.

The chain couples TRBV5-6 to TRBJ2-4; tentative D call: TRBD2 (5 bases). Germline V gives CDR1 SGHDT, CDR2 YYEEEE. This CDR3 has 15 residues. With 3 bases removed from V and 1 base from J, the gap between germline ends came to 11 bases. The CDR3 loop reads CASSWELGAKNIQYF. The CDR3 DNA reads TGTGCCAGCAGCTGGGAGTTGGGCGCCAAAAACATTCAGTACTTC.

The genes are TRBV27 and TRBJ2-7; D is possibly TRBD1 (5 bases). There are 13 residues in the CDR3. With 6 bases removed from V and 3 bases from J, the gap between germline ends came to 12 bases. Germline V gene sequence: CDR1 MNHEY, CDR2 SMNVEV (reference sequence). The CDR3, as DNA: TGTGCCAGCAGGCCCCAGGGTGGCTACGAGCAGTACTTC. It translates to CASRPQGGYEQYF.

With regard to this clone: Other DNA variants within this sample encode the same CDR3. This chain joins TRBV27 and TRBJ1-5; no clear D. V shed 6 bases and J shed 0 bases, with 9 bases lying between them. Germline CDR1 MNHEY, CDR2 SMNVEV (reference sequence). This CDR3 is 14 amino acids long. The CDR3 loop reads CASSQGFSNQPQHF. For the CDR3, the DNA is TGTGCCAGCAGCCAAGGTTTTAGCAATCAGCCCCAGCATTTT.

The V call is TRBV27, the J call TRBJ2-5; the match to TRBD1 covers 7 bases. Trimming at V came to 5 bases and at J to 1 base, leaving 4 bases not matched to a gene. CDR1 MNHEY and CDR2 SMNVEV come from the germline V gene (reference sequence). This CDR3 has 14 residues. The CDR3 here is CASSPTGAQETQYF. CDR3 DNA: TGTGCCAGCAGTCCCACAGGGGCCCAAGAGACCCAGTACTTC.

The CDR3 loop is CASSAGFRTEAFF. CDR3 in DNA: TGTGCCAGCAGCGCAGGGTTTCGGACTGAAGCTTTCTTT. The V gene is TRBV9, the J gene TRBJ1-1, with D possibly matching TRBD1 (5 bases). The germline gives CDR1 SGDLS, CDR2 YYNGEE. The CDR3 spans 13 residues. With 3 bases removed from V and 5 bases from J, the gap between germline ends came to 11 bases.

J is TRBJ2-2 and V is TRBV19, with D hard to call. Trimming left V 11 bases short and J 4 bases short, with 11 bases between. The CDR3 spans 12 residues. Germline V gene lookup returns CDR1 LNHDA and CDR2 SQIVND (reference sequence). DNA of the CDR3: TGTGCCCTAACCCTTCCCACCGGGGAGCTGTTTTTT. This sequence encodes CALTLPTGELFF.

The rearrangement joins TRBV19 to TRBJ2-1, with a tentative D call TRBD2 (6 bases). The CDR3 is made up of 12 amino acids. CDR1 is LNHDA, CDR2 SQIVND, per germline (reference sequence). V was trimmed by 5 bases and J by 7 bases, leaving 9 bases between them. CDR3 residues: CASSFSGNEQFF. CDR3 nucleotides: TGTGCCAGTAGTTTTAGCGGAAATGAGCAGTTCTTC.